Below are 13 T cell receptor beta chains sequenced from a single sample in a study of cytomegalovirus exposure and HLA in healthy donors (dated 2017 in TCRdb). The library was prepared using the immunoSEQ multiplex PCR assay. For the multiplex PCR, a mixture combining 60 forward primers for TCR Vbeta segments and 13 reverse primers for TCR Jbeta segments was used. TCRdb's version of the immuneACCESS table is confined to in-frame rearrangements and falls short of the full clone set. An unresolved V gene accounts for under half of the shortfall where checked; the remainder is of unknown origin. The sample has some 75,000 clones on record. 4% to 5.5% of the sample is in the top ten clones. Input material: PBMCs. These receptors originate from a man aged 40-49 years in good health and CMV-seronegative.

The CDR3 sequence is CAWRGGTGNTEAFF. The CDR3 DNA is TGTGCCTGGAGAGGGGGGACAGGGAACACTGAAGCTTTCTTT. The rearrangement uses TRBV30 and TRBJ1-1; 8 nucleotides align to TRBD1. Germline V gene lookup returns CDR1 GTSNPN and CDR2 SVGIG (reference sequence). The CDR3 sequence is 14 residues long. V gave up 3 bases and J gave up 1 base; unmatched junction bases: 4.

The chain links TRBV6-1 to TRBJ1-1, with D perhaps TRBD1 (5 bases). The V gene's germline CDR1 is MNHNS and CDR2 SASEGT. The CDR3 spans 13 residues. The ends were cut back, 5 bases at V and 3 bases at J, with 10 bases in the middle. CDR3 region: CASSTDSYTEAFF. In DNA form, the CDR3 reads TGTGCCAGCAGTACCGACAGTTACACTGAAGCTTTCTTT.

Comments on this clone: One junction end disagrees with the germline gene, perhaps due to a read error. This chain joins TRBV9 and TRBJ1-3; 8 bases agree with TRBD1. CDR3 length equals 14 residues. Germline CDR1 SGDLS, CDR2 YYNGEE. The CDR3 DNA follows: TGTGCCAGCAGCGGGACAGGGTCTGGAAACACCACATATTTT. This encodes CASSGTGSGNTTYF.

The chain links TRBV5-8 to TRBJ1-1; TRBD1 agrees at 7 bases. The germline gives CDR1 SGHTS, CDR2 YDEGEE. Trimming cost V 4 bases and J 0 bases; bases outside gene matches: 9. This CDR3 is 16 amino acids long. The CDR3: CASSDRVLGVNTEAFF. For the CDR3, the DNA is TGTGCCAGCAGCGACAGGGTACTGGGAGTGAACACTGAAGCTTTCTTT.

The rearrangement joins TRBV27 to TRBJ2-7; TRBD1 agrees at 8 bases. Germline trimming cut 6 bases from V and 1 base from J; bases unmatched to any gene: 5. Per the germline V gene, CDR1 is MNHEY and CDR2 is SMNVEV (reference sequence). This CDR3 spans 14 amino acids. In nucleotides, the CDR3 is TGTGCCAGCAGAAGACAGGGGTGGTCCTACGAGCAGTACTTC. Its translation is CASRRQGWSYEQYF.

The genes are TRBV5-4 and TRBJ2-7; D gene ambiguous. CDR3 size: 14 residues. In germline, CDR1 is SGHNT, CDR2 YYREEE (reference sequence). With 2 bases removed from V and 1 base from J, the gap between germline ends came to 10 bases. CDR3 residues: CASSLSGSSYEQYF. As DNA, the CDR3 is TGTGCCAGCAGCTTATCGGGTAGTTCCTACGAGCAGTACTTC.

The rearrangement uses TRBV7-2 and TRBJ2-7; D is perhaps TRBD2 (7 bases). Deletions cut 1 base from V and 3 bases from J, with 13 bases between. The CDR3 runs 15 residues. Germline lookup yields CDR1 SGHTA and CDR2 FQGNSA. The CDR3 nucleotides are TGTGCCAGCAGCTTAGGGAGGGGGGGATTCTACGAGCAGTACTTC. Protein product: CASSLGRGGFYEQYF.

This chain links TRBV7-8 with TRBJ1-2, with 9 bases that match TRBD1. This CDR3 comprises 16 residues. J gave up 1 base and V 4 bases, and 7 bases lay outside the gene matches. In germline, CDR1 is SGHVS, CDR2 FQNEAQ. The CDR3 bases are TGTGCCAGCAGCTCGGGACAGGGAACGGGTAACTATGGCTACACCTTC. This encodes CASSSGQGTGNYGYTF.

In DNA form, the CDR3 reads TGTGCCAGTAGTATAGATCTCACAGGGGGCTGGCAGCCCCAGCATTTT. Protein: CASSIDLTGGWQPQHF. J is TRBJ1-5 and V is TRBV19; 9 nucleotides align to TRBD1. The junction had 7 bases not matched to a gene; V was cut back by 0 bases and J by 7 bases. The CDR3 is 16 amino acids. CDR1 is LNHDA and CDR2 is SQIVND in the germline V gene (reference sequence).

The chain has TRBV5-1 and TRBJ2-5; 9 bases are shared with TRBD1. V gave up 5 bases and J gave up 2 bases; unmatched junction bases: 4. The V gene's germline CDR1 is SGHRS and CDR2 YFSETQ. The CDR3 runs 14 residues. CDR3 sequence (DNA): TGCGCCAGCAGGAGGGACAGGGCGCAAGAGACCCAGTACTTC. Translating gives CASRRDRAQETQYF.

The chain has TRBV11-2 and TRBJ2-5; 9 bases are a match to TRBD2. CDR1 SGHAT and CDR2 FQNNGV come from the germline V gene. After removal of 3 bases from V and 4 bases from J, the junction contained 3 bases not matched to a gene. This CDR3 spans 14 amino acids. The CDR3 loop reads CASSFAGGGETQYF. CDR3 nucleotide sequence: TGTGCCAGCAGCTTTGCGGGGGGGGGAGAGACCCAGTACTTC.

The rearrangement joins TRBV6-5 to TRBJ2-7, with D perhaps matching TRBD2 (6 bases). Looked up from germline, CDR1 is MNHEY and CDR2 is SVGAGI. V lost 8 bases and J lost 2, with 10 bases in between. The CDR3 contains 12 residues. The CDR3 sequence is CASGAGPYEQYF. The CDR3 DNA reads as TGTGCCAGCGGGGCGGGACCCTACGAGCAGTACTTC.

The J gene is TRBJ2-1, the V gene TRBV6-5, with D unresolved. The CDR3 is 15 residues long. V was cut by 5 bases and J by 2 bases, with 13 bases left in between. The germline V gene has CDR1 MNHEY and CDR2 SVGAGI. The CDR3 DNA reads TGTGCCAGCAGTCATTTGGGCGCAGCCTACAATGAGCAGTTCTTC. The encoded protein is CASSHLGAAYNEQFF.